The 3 T cell receptor beta chains in this list originate from one sample, sequenced in a study of T cell responses to AZD1222 COVID-19 vaccine. Only in-frame clones appear in the TCRdb table, and some are missing; sequencing was by immunoSEQ multiplex PCR. Of about 130,000 clones in the sample, 88% were seen once. The sample in question was peripheral blood, obtained on day 0 of MenACWY control vaccination. The receptors here all came from an adult in good health.

The genes are TRBV6-1 and TRBJ2-3; D possibly corresponds to TRBD1 (6 bases). Per the germline V gene, CDR1 is MNHNS and CDR2 is SASEGT. Trimming removed 1 base at V and 4 bases at J, with 9 bases between. The CDR3 loop spans 14 amino acids. In DNA form, the CDR3 reads TGTGCCAGCAGTGAAGGAGGGGGAGCAGATACGCAGTATTTT. As protein: CASSEGGGADTQYF.

V and J are TRBV28 and TRBJ1-4, with D perhaps TRBD1 (5 bases). Germline V gives CDR1 MDHEN, CDR2 SYDVKM. Trimming pared 3 bases from V and 8 bases from J, leaving 19 bases between. There are 16 residues in the CDR3. CDR3 bases: TGTGCCAGCAGTTTGAAGCCGGGACGGCTAGGGGAAAAACTGTTTTTT. It translates to CASSLKPGRLGEKLFF.

The chain has TRBV6-5 and TRBJ1-5; D remains unclear. The ends were cut back, 6 bases at V and 0 bases at J, with 12 bases in the middle. The CDR3 extends over 15 amino acids. Per the germline V gene, CDR1 is MNHEY and CDR2 is SVGAGI. The CDR3 is CASSSYPYSNQPQHF. The CDR3 DNA reads as TGTGCCAGCAGCTCCTACCCTTATAGCAATCAGCCCCAGCATTTT.